A single sample gave rise to the 32 T cell receptor beta chains below, sequenced in a study of shared clonotypes between healthy human individuals. TCRdb's copy holds only in-frame clones and misses some; the assay was immunoSEQ multiplex PCR. The data show 1,400,000 or so clones, around 98.5% seen once. Material: naive CD4+ T cells sorted from blood. The subset: CD45RA+ positively selected. The receptor source for this set is a man between 25 and 39 years old in good health.

This chain connects TRBV18 to TRBJ2-7, with D perhaps TRBD2 (5 bases). Germline loops: CDR1 KGHSH, CDR2 LQKENI. The CDR3 extends over 16 amino acids. Deletions cut 0 bases from V and 5 bases from J, with 17 bases between. The CDR3 DNA follows: TGTGCCAGCTCACCACCGTCACAAAGTGGAGGAGACGAGCAGTACTTC. Protein product: CASSPPSQSGGDEQYF.

The chain recombines TRBV2 with TRBJ1-5; D is ambiguous. Germline-derived CDR1 and CDR2 are SNHLY and FYNNEI. The CDR3 loop spans 12 amino acids. The V and J ends lost 3 bases and 7 bases respectively, with 7 bases between them. The CDR3 here is CASSDGGQPQHF. CDR3 DNA: TGTGCCAGCAGTGATGGTGGCCAGCCCCAGCATTTT.

The V gene is TRBV14, the J gene TRBJ1-2; D uncertain. CDR3 length: 14 amino acids. V was pared by 1 base and J by 3 bases, with 9 bases between. Per germline, CDR1 SGHDN and CDR2 FVKESK. CDR3 region: CASSQVPRDYGYTF. CDR3 bases: TGTGCCAGCAGCCAAGTGCCTCGTGACTATGGCTACACCTTC.

As to this clone: Additional DNA sequences in this sample encode the identical CDR3. The chain couples TRBV18 to TRBJ2-5; no clear D gene. The CDR3 covers 14 residues. Germline CDR1 KGHSH, CDR2 LQKENI. V lost 0 bases and J 5 bases, leaving 10 bases between the germline ends. CDR3 loop: CASSPPAQRETQYF. CDR3 sequence (DNA): TGTGCCAGCTCACCACCGGCGCAGAGGGAGACCCAGTACTTC.

The chain links TRBV19 to TRBJ2-2; no clear D. This CDR3 has 15 amino acids. In germline, CDR1 is LNHDA, CDR2 SQIVND (reference sequence). Trimming shortened V by 3 bases and J by 6 bases, and 14 bases separated the two germline ends. The CDR3 region has the DNA TGTGCCAGTAGTATGGTCGCGGCTGGAGCCGGGGAGCTGTTTTTT. Protein sequence: CASSMVAAGAGELFF.

J is TRBJ1-5 and V is TRBV27; a possible D gene is TRBD1 (6 bases). V was cut by 1 base and J by 6 bases, with 16 bases left in between. Looked up from germline, CDR1 is MNHEY and CDR2 is SMNVEV (reference sequence). The CDR3 sequence is 16 residues long. The CDR3 region has the DNA TGTGCCAGCAGTTTATTTGGGTCAGGGGATCCTCAGCCCCAGCATTTT. This translates into CASSLFGSGDPQPQHF.

This rearrangement joins TRBV10-1 to TRBJ2-3; D possibly corresponds to TRBD2 (6 bases). Germline V gene lookup returns CDR1 WNHNN and CDR2 SYGVQD (reference sequence). This CDR3 region has 14 residues. The ends were cut back, 6 bases at V and 1 base at J, with 11 bases in the middle. CDR3 in DNA: TGCGCCAGCAGCTGGAGGGATCGCACAGATACGCAGTATTTT. Its translation is CASSWRDRTDTQYF.

This sequence joins TRBV11-2 and TRBJ2-7, with 8 positions matching TRBD2. Germline-derived CDR1 and CDR2 are SGHAT and FQNNGV. The CDR3 is made up of 16 amino acids. V lost 4 bases, J lost 0 bases, and 8 bases stayed unmatched. Here the CDR3 DNA reads TGTGCCAGCAGCTCTTGGCAGGGACTAGGCTCCTACGAGCAGTACTTC. Its translation is CASSSWQGLGSYEQYF. Full variable domain (missing parts from reference TRBV11-2 and TRBJ2-7): EAGVAQSPRYKIIEKRQSVAFWCNPISGHATLYWYQQILGQGPKLLIQFQNNGVVDDSQLPKDRFSAERLKGVDSTLKIQPAKLEDSAVYLCASSSWQGLGSYEQYFGPGTRLTVT.

J is TRBJ2-7 and V is TRBV14; 9 positions agree with TRBD1. In germline, CDR1 is SGHDN, CDR2 FVKESK. The trim removed 2 bases at V and 4 bases at J, leaving 6 bases unmatched. This CDR3 comprises 15 residues. In nucleotides, the CDR3 is TGTGCCAGCAGCCAAATGGACAGGGGTGGGTACGAGCAGTACTTC. Translating gives CASSQMDRGGYEQYF.

The chain uses TRBV6-5 and TRBJ2-1; no clear D gene. V was shortened by 6 bases and J by 2 bases, with 8 bases between the two germline ends. Germline assignment: CDR1 MNHEY and CDR2 SVGAGI. This CDR3 region has 13 residues. CDR3 amino acids: CASRVSAYNEQFF. In DNA, the CDR3 is TGTGCCAGCAGGGTTTCGGCCTACAATGAGCAGTTCTTC.

The chain has TRBV18 and TRBJ2-7, with 7 bases matching TRBD1. The J segment lost 2 bases and the V segment lost 0 bases, leaving 4 bases of the junction unmatched. Germline lookup yields CDR1 KGHSH and CDR2 LQKENI. This CDR3 spans 15 amino acids. The CDR3 sequence: CASSPPGTATYEQYF. CDR3 coding DNA: TGTGCCAGCTCACCACCAGGGACAGCCACCTACGAGCAGTACTTC. Full variable domain (missing parts from reference TRBV18 and TRBJ2-7): NAGVMQNPRHLVRRRGQEARLRCSPMKGHSHVYWYRQLPEEGLKFMVYLQKENIIDESGMPKERFSAEFPKEGPSILRIQQVVRGDSAAYFCASSPPGTATYEQYFGPGTRLTVT.

On this clone: The sample carries other DNA sequences with the same CDR3. The genes are TRBV27 and TRBJ2-3; no reliable D call. V gave up 3 bases and J gave up 0 bases, with 4 bases separating them. Germline V gives CDR1 MNHEY, CDR2 SMNVEV (reference sequence). The CDR3 extends over 13 amino acids. CDR3 DNA: TGTGCCAGCAGTTTCCGTAGCACAGATACGCAGTATTTT. This translates into CASSFRSTDTQYF.

This chain uses TRBV5-1 with TRBJ2-7; TRBD2 matches at 10 bases. The CDR3 has 15 amino acids. The V and J ends lost 2 bases and 12 bases, in that order; junction bases with no gene match: 14. Germline-derived CDR1 and CDR2 are SGHRS and YFSETQ. Here the CDR3 reads CASSFSGTSAREWYF. The CDR3, as DNA: TGCGCCAGCAGCTTCTCCGGGACTAGCGCGCGGGAATGGTACTTC.

The count of this clone is one. The same CDR3 can be traced to other DNA sequences in this sample. J is TRBJ2-3 and V is TRBV18, with no clear D. V shed 3 bases and J shed 0 bases, with 4 bases lying between them. The germline V gene has CDR1 KGHSH and CDR2 LQKENI. This CDR3 contains 13 residues. The CDR3 region is CASSPDSTDTQYF. DNA for the CDR3: TGTGCCAGCTCACCTGATAGCACAGATACGCAGTATTTT.

This clone is a singleton in its sample. V is TRBV7-3 and J is TRBJ2-1, with 8 bases aligning to TRBD2. In germline, CDR1 is SGHTA, CDR2 FQGTGA. The CDR3 spans 14 residues. The V segment lost 2 bases and the J segment 6 bases; nucleotides outside the gene matches: 3. DNA of the CDR3: TGTGCCAGCAGCTTAGGGACTAGTCTCAATGAGCAGTTCTTC. Protein: CASSLGTSLNEQFF. The variable domain in full, completed from reference TRBV7-3 and TRBJ2-1, reads GAGVSQTPSNKVTEKGKYVELRCDPISGHTALYWYRQSLGQGPEFLIYFQGTGAADDSGLPNDRFFAVRPEGSVSTLKIQRTERGDSAVYLCASSLGTSLNEQFFGPGTRLTVL.

The chain carries TRBV15 and TRBJ2-5; the D is unclear. Per the germline V gene, CDR1 is LNHNV and CDR2 is YYDKDF (reference sequence). V lost 3 bases and J lost 4, with 18 bases in between. This CDR3 is built from 16 residues. The CDR3 DNA follows: TGTGCCACCAGCAGGTTTTCAGGACCAAAGGGAGAGACCCAGTACTTC. Amino acid sequence: CATSRFSGPKGETQYF.

As to this clone: The sample carries other DNA sequences with the same CDR3. This sequence joins TRBV28 and TRBJ1-1; D gene unclear. Deletions cut 3 bases from V and 7 bases from J, with 6 bases between. Germline values: CDR1 MDHEN, CDR2 SYDVKM. This CDR3 has 11 residues. The CDR3: CASSFLGEAFF. DNA of the CDR3: TGTGCCAGCAGTTTCCTAGGTGAAGCTTTCTTT.

The V and J genes are TRBV9 and TRBJ2-1, with 7 bases identical to TRBD2. Trimming at V came to 3 bases and at J to 10 bases, leaving 13 bases not matched to a gene. Germline lookup yields CDR1 SGDLS and CDR2 YYNGEE. The CDR3 is made up of 15 amino acids. The CDR3 nucleotides are TGTGCCAGCAGCGGGCTAGCGGTCCAGGCCCACGAGCAGTTCTTC. Its protein product is CASSGLAVQAHEQFF. The entire variable domain, with the rest obtained from reference TRBV9 and TRBJ2-1, is as follows: DSGVTQTPKHLITATGQRVTLRCSPRSGDLSVYWYQQSLDQGLQFLIQYYNGEERAKGNILERFSAQQFPDLHSELNLSSLELGDSALYFCASSGLAVQAHEQFFGPGTRLTVL.

The chain links TRBV11-3 to TRBJ2-3; D might be TRBD2 (5 bases). The CDR3 is 14 residues long. The germline CDR1 and CDR2 sequences are SGHNT and YENEEA. The V end lost 1 base, the J end lost 2 bases, and 7 bases lay between the germline ends. The CDR3 DNA follows: TGTGCCAGCAGCTTAGCGGGAACCACAGATACGCAGTATTTT. It encodes CASSLAGTTDTQYF.

The chain couples TRBV14 to TRBJ2-1, with TRBD2 matching over 7 bases. This CDR3 has 15 amino acids. Germline CDR1 SGHDN, CDR2 FVKESK. The V segment lost 8 bases and the J segment 4 bases; nucleotides outside the gene matches: 11. The CDR3 coding sequence is TGTGCCAGCCAATCATCCGGGACTACATACAATGAGCAGTTCTTC. Protein product: CASQSSGTTYNEQFF. The full variable domain, its missing parts supplied by reference TRBV14 and TRBJ2-1, is EAGVTQFPSHSVIEKGQTVTLRCDPISGHDNLYWYRRVMGKEIKFLLHFVKESKQDESGMPNNRFLAERTGGTYSTLKVQPAELEDSGVYFCASQSSGTTYNEQFFGPGTRLTVL.

The chain uses TRBV7-2 and TRBJ2-1; 9 positions agree with TRBD1. Germline-derived CDR1 and CDR2 are SGHTA and FQGNSA. CDR3 size: 16 residues. V trimming: 5 bases; J trimming: 3 bases; junction bases outside the gene matches: 8. CDR3 protein: CASSQIRDRDYNEQFF. The DNA for the CDR3 is TGTGCCAGCAGCCAAATCCGGGACAGGGACTACAATGAGCAGTTCTTC.

The chain recombines TRBV5-4 with TRBJ2-2; 9 bases map to TRBD1. The CDR3 contains 17 residues. The germline V gene encodes CDR1 SGHNT and CDR2 YYREEE (reference sequence). V trimming: 5 bases; J trimming: 4 bases; junction bases outside the gene matches: 12. Written as DNA, the CDR3 is TGTGCCAGCAGTCCGGACAGGGGCGCTTCGGGCACCGGGGAGCTGTTTTTT. This gives the protein CASSPDRGASGTGELFF.

The V gene is TRBV6-6, the J gene TRBJ2-5; 8 bases map to TRBD1. This CDR3 is built from 13 residues. The trim removed 8 bases at V and 2 bases at J, leaving 4 bases unmatched. Germline assignment: CDR1 MNHNY and CDR2 SVGAGI (reference sequence). The CDR3 nucleotides are TGTGCCAGCCGGGACAGGAGACAAGAGACCCAGTACTTC. Encoded protein: CASRDRRQETQYF.

This clone was seen just once. The chain has TRBV6-5 and TRBJ1-5; tentative D call: TRBD1 (5 bases). With 4 bases removed from V and 9 bases from J, the gap between germline ends came to 16 bases. The CDR3 length is 14 residues. Germline-derived CDR1 and CDR2 are MNHEY and SVGAGI. The CDR3 loop reads CASSLGRGGPPQHF. CDR3 DNA: TGTGCCAGCAGTTTGGGCCGGGGGGGACCGCCCCAGCATTTT.

This rearrangement joins TRBV10-3 to TRBJ2-1; D gene ambiguous. Trimming removed 5 bases from V and 6 bases from J, with 11 bases in between. Germline V gene lookup returns CDR1 ENHRY and CDR2 SYGVKD. The CDR3 covers 13 residues. CDR3 sequence reads: CAISPEPGNEQFF. CDR3 nucleotide sequence: TGTGCCATCAGTCCAGAGCCGGGCAATGAGCAGTTCTTC.

The chain has TRBV5-1 and TRBJ2-1, with TRBD2 identical over 7 bases. The CDR3 runs 15 residues. Germline CDR1 reads SGHRS; CDR2 reads YFSETQ. Losses at the gene ends were 4 bases for V and 9 bases for J; bases not matched to a gene: 13. Here the CDR3 reads CASSTLATEIGEQFF. The CDR3 region has the DNA TGCGCCAGCAGCACACTAGCGACCGAAATAGGTGAGCAGTTCTTC.

The V and J genes are TRBV7-2 and TRBJ2-5; 8 bases fit TRBD1. Per the germline V gene, CDR1 is SGHTA and CDR2 is FQGNSA. J lost 5 bases, V lost 4 bases, and 6 bases had no gene match. The length of the CDR3 is 14 residues. The CDR3 nucleotides read TGTGCCAGCAGCTCAAGGACAGGGAGCGAGACCCAGTACTTC. As protein: CASSSRTGSETQYF.

The rearrangement joins TRBV20-1 to TRBJ1-2, with D tentatively TRBD1 (5 bases). V lost 6 bases and J 6 bases, leaving 11 bases between the germline ends. Germline-derived CDR1 and CDR2 are DFQATT and SNEGSKA (reference sequence). The CDR3 has 11 amino acids. This CDR3 is CSASRVDGYTF. CDR3 in DNA: TGCAGTGCAAGCAGGGTGGATGGCTACACCTTC.

V and J are TRBV19 and TRBJ2-2; TRBD2 matches 10 bases. V gave up 5 bases and J gave up 6 bases; unmatched junction bases: 9. The CDR3 has 16 amino acids. Germline-derived CDR1 and CDR2 are LNHDA and SQIVND (reference sequence). Here the CDR3 reads CASSYLAGVLAGELFF. CDR3 bases: TGTGCCAGTAGTTATCTAGCGGGAGTATTAGCCGGGGAGCTGTTTTTT.

The chain links TRBV9 to TRBJ2-3, with unresolved D. With 5 bases removed from V and 6 bases from J, the gap between germline ends came to 10 bases. The germline V gene has CDR1 SGDLS and CDR2 YYNGEE. The CDR3 has 12 residues. The CDR3 coding sequence is TGTGCCAGCAGTCTCTACATGGATACGCAGTATTTT. Protein product: CASSLYMDTQYF. Full variable domain (missing parts from reference TRBV9 and TRBJ2-3): DSGVTQTPKHLITATGQRVTLRCSPRSGDLSVYWYQQSLDQGLQFLIQYYNGEERAKGNILERFSAQQFPDLHSELNLSSLELGDSALYFCASSLYMDTQYFGPGTRLTVL.

The chain carries TRBV7-9 and TRBJ2-7, with no clear D. The germline V gene encodes CDR1 SEHNR and CDR2 FQNEAQ (reference sequence). The CDR3 runs 10 residues. V lost 10 bases and J lost 2, with 6 bases in between. The chain's CDR3 is CATVPYEQYF. The CDR3 region has the DNA TGTGCCACCGTACCCTACGAGCAGTACTTC.

The chain carries TRBV6-6 and TRBJ1-5, with D possibly being TRBD1 (5 bases). V was pared by 5 bases and J by 1 base, with 9 bases between. This CDR3 spans 14 amino acids. Germline V gives CDR1 MNHNY, CDR2 SVGAGI (reference sequence). CDR3 DNA sequence: TGTGCCAGCAGTGGGCCAGGGAGCAATCAGCCCCAGCATTTT. This codes for CASSGPGSNQPQHF.